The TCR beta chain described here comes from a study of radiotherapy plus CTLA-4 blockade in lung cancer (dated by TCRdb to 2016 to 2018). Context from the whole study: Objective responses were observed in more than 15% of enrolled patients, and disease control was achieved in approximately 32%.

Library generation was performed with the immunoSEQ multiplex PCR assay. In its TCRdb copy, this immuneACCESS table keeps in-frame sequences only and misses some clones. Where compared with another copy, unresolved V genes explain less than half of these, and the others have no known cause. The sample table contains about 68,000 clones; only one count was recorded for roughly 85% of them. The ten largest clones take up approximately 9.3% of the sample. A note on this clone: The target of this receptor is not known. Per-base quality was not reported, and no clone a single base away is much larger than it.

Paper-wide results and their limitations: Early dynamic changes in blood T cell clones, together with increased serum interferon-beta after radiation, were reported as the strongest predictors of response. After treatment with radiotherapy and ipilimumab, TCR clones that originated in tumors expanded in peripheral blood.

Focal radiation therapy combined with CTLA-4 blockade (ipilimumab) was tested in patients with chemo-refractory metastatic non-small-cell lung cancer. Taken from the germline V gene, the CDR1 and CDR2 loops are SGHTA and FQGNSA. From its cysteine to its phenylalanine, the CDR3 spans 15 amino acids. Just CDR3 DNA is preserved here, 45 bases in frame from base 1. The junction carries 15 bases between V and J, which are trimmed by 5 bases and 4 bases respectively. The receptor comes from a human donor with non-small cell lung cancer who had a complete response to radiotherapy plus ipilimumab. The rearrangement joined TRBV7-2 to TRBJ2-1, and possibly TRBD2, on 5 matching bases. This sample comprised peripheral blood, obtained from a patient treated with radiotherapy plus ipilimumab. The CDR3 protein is CASSPPRRGYNEQFF. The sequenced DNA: TGTGCCAGCAGCCCCCCGCGGAGAGGGTACAATGAGCAGTTCTTC.